A single TCR beta chain is shown here with its context. Its antigen is still unknown. The sample comes from a study of chemoradiotherapy in HPV16-positive cancers. CDR1 GTSNPN and CDR2 SVGIG come from the germline V gene (reference sequence). V shed 3 bases, J shed 4 bases, and the junction held 6 bases outside the gene matches. The CDR3 has 15 residues. The study's findings and limits: For HPV16-positive patients, expanding HPV-responsive T cells associated with longer recurrence-free survival. During treatment, candidate HPV-specific clones and E7-related motifs expanded in tumor. The functional HPV-specific definition rests on just a couple of HPV16-positive patients.

Assay used: immunoSEQ multiplex PCR; TCRdb lists only in-frame clones, some missing. Of approximately 6,400 clones detected, less than 85% appear once; the ten largest clones hold 8%. This TCR came from a human donor with HPV-associated anogenital cancer. This chain links TRBV30 with TRBJ1-6, with 7 bases fitting TRBD1. The sample here was tumor tissue, taken from a patient who underwent chemoradiotherapy. The CDR3 spells CAWSPGTAYNSPLHF. CDR3 sequence (DNA): TGTGCCTGGAGCCCCGGGACAGCTTATAATTCACCCCTCCACTTT. Supplemented by reference TRBV30 and TRBJ1-6, the full variable domain reads SQTIHQWPATLVQPVGSPLSLECTVEGTSNPNLYWYRQAAGRGLQLLFYSVGIGQISSEVPQNLSASRPQDRQFILSSKKLLLSDSGFYLCAWSPGTAYNSPLHFGNGTRLTVT.